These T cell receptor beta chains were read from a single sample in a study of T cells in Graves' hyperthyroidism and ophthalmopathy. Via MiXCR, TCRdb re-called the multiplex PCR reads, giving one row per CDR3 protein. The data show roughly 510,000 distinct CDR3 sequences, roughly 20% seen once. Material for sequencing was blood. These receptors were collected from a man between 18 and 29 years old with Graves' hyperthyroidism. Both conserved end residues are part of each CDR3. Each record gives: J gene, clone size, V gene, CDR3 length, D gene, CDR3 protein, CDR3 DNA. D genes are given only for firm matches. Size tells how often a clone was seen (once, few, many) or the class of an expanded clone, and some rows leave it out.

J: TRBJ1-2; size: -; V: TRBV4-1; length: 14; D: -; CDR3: CASSQAWQDHGYTF; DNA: TGCGCCAGCAGCCAAGCTTGGCAGGACCATGGCTACACCTTC
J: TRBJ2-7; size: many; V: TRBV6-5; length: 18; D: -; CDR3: CASSYSNPGDYFTYEQYF; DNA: TGTGCCAGCAGTTACTCAAATCCAGGGGATTACTTTACCTACGAGCAGTACTTC
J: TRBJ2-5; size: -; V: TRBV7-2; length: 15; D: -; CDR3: CASSPRHRLQETQYF; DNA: TGTGCCAGCAGTCCTCGACACCGACTCCAAGAGACCCAGTACTTC
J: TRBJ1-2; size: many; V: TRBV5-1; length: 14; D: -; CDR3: CASSLVPNYDGYTF; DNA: TGCGCCAGCAGCTTGGTGCCGAATTACGATGGCTACACCTTC
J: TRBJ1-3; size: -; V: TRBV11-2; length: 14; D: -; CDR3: CVSSLKICGNTIYF; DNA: TGTGTCAGCAGCCTAAAGATATGTGGAAACACCATATATTTT
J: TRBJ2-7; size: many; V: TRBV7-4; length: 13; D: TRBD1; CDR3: CASRRQGCYEQYF; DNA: TGTGCCAGCAGGCGACAGGGTTGTTACGAGCAGTACTTC
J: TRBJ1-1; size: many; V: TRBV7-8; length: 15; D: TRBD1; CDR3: CASSFDRGPNTEAFF; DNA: TGTGCCAGCAGCTTCGACAGGGGCCCGAACACTGAAGCTTTCTTT
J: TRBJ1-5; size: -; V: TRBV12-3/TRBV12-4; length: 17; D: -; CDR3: CASSFERIVPSNQPQHF; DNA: TGTGCCAGCAGTTTTGAAAGGATAGTCCCTAGCAATCAGCCCCAGCATTTT
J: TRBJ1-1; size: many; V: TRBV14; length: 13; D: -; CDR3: CASSQVRNTEAFF; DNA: TGTGCCAGCAGCCAAGTACGGAACACTGAAGCTTTCTTT
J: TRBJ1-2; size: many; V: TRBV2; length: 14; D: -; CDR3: CASIYLSAGNGYTF; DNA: TGTGCCAGCATTTACTTGTCCGCGGGGAATGGCTACACCTTC
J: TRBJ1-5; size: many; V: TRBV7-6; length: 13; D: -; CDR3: CASSPQGNQPQHF; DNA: TGTGCCAGCAGCCCCCAGGGGAATCAGCCCCAGCATTTT
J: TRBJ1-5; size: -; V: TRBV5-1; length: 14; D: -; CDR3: CASSLDGVFQPQHF; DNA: TGCGCCAGCAGCTTGGACGGGGTCTTTCAGCCCCAGCATTTT
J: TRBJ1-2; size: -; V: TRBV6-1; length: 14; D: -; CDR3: CASSITSVNYGYTF; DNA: TGTGCCAGCAGCATAACCTCGGTCAACTATGGCTACACCTTC
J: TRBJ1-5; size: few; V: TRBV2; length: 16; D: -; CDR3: CASSEALSRFNQPQHF; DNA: TGTGCCAGCAGTGAAGCGCTCTCCAGATTCAATCAGCCCCAGCATTTT
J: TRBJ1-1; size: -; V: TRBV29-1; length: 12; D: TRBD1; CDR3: CSAEQGGPEACF; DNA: TGCAGCGCCGAACAGGGGGGCCCTGAAGCTTGCTTT
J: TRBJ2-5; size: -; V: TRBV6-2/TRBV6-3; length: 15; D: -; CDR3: CASSGPRQVQETQYF; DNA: TGTGCCAGCAGTGGACCGAGACAGGTTCAAGAGACCCAGTACTTC
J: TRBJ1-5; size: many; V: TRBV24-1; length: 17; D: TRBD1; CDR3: CATSDSGSGQGNQPQHF; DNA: TGTGCCACCAGTGATTCGGGGTCAGGACAGGGCAATCAGCCCCAGCATTTT
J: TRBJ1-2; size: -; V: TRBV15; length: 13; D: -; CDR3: CATSRGGTYGYTF; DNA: TGTGCCACCAGCAGAGGGGGGACCTATGGCTACACCTTC
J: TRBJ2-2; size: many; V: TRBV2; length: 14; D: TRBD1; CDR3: CASAGGRGPGELFF; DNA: TGTGCCTCAGCTGGTGGCAGGGGGCCCGGGGAGCTGTTTTTT
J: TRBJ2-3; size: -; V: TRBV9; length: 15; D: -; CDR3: CASSVVGVGSDTQYF; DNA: TGTGCCAGCAGCGTAGTGGGGGTGGGCTCAGATACGCAGTATTTT
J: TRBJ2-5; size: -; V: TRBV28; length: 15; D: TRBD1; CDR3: CASNPQGARQETQYF; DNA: TGTGCCAGCAATCCACAGGGGGCGAGGCAAGAGACCCAGTACTTC
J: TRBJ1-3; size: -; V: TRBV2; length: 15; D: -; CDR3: CASSESGSSVDTIYF; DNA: TGTGCCAGCAGTGAATCTGGGAGTTCGGTAGACACCATATATTTT
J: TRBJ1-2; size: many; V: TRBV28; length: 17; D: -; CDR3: CASSFEPQGVLNYGYTF; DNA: TGTGCCAGCAGTTTCGAACCACAAGGGGTTCTGAACTATGGCTACACCTTC
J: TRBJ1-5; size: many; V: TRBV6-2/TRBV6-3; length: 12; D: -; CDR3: CASSDRRQPQHF; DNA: TGTGCCAGCAGCGACCGTAGACAGCCCCAGCATTTT
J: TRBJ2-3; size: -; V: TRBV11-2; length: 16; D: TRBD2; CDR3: CASSFPGGLHTDTQYF; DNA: TGTGCCAGCAGCTTTCCGGGGGGGTTACACACAGATACGCAGTATTTT
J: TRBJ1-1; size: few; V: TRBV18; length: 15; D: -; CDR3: CASSSRVRRDTEAFF; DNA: TGTGCCAGCTCATCAAGAGTGCGGAGAGACACTGAAGCTTTCTTT
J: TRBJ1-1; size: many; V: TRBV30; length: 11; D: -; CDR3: CAWNGNTEAFF; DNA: TGTGCCTGGAACGGGAACACTGAAGCTTTCTTT
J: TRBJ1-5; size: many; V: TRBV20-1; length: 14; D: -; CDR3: CSARVYASNQPQHF; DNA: TGCAGTGCTAGAGTATATGCTAGCAATCAGCCCCAGCATTTT
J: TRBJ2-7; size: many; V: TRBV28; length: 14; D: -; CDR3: CASSRPGRGNEQYF; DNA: TGTGCCAGCAGTCGCCCCGGCAGGGGAAACGAGCAGTACTTC
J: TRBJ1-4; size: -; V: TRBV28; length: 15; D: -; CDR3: CASSSRGEAYEKLFF; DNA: TGTGCCAGCAGCTCCCGGGGCGAAGCCTATGAAAAACTGTTTTTT
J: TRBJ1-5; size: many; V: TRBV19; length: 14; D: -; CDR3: CASSQAAENQPQHF; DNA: TGTGCCAGTAGTCAGGCAGCGGAGAATCAGCCCCAGCATTTT
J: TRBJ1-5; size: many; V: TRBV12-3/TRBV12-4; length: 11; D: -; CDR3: CASSRRVAQHF; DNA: TGTGCCAGCAGCCGTAGGGTAGCCCAGCATTTT
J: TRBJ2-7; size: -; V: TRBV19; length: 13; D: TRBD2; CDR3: CASSTAGGYEQYF; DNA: TGTGCCAGTAGTACAGCGGGGGGGTACGAGCAGTACTTC
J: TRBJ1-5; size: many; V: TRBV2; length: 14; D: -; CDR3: CASSEQGWRQPQHF; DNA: TGTGCCAGCAGCGAACAGGGATGGAGGCAGCCCCAGCATTTT
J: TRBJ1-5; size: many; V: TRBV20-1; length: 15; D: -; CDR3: CSAGEGGGGNQPQHF; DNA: TGCAGTGCTGGGGAGGGGGGCGGCGGCAATCAGCCCCAGCATTTT
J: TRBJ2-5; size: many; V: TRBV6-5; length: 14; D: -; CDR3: CASSWISRGETQYF; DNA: TGTGCCAGCAGTTGGATCTCCAGGGGAGAGACCCAGTACTTC
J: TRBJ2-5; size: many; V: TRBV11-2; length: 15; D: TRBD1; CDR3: CASSWLRDREKTQYF; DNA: TGTGCCAGCAGCTGGCTTAGGGACAGGGAAAAGACCCAGTACTTC
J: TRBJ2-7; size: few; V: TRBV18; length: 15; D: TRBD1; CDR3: CASSPGQERSYEQYF; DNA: TGTGCCAGCTCCCCGGGACAGGAGCGCTCCTACGAGCAGTACTTC
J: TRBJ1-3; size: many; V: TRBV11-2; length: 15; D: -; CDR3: CASSSVRRPGNTIYF; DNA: TGTGCCAGCAGTTCAGTCCGGCGACCTGGAAACACCATATATTTT
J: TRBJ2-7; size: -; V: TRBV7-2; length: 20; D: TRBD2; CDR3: CASSFRVKLAGGLFSYEQYF; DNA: TGTGCCAGCAGCTTTCGGGTAAAACTAGCGGGGGGTCTTTTCTCCTACGAGCAGTACTTC
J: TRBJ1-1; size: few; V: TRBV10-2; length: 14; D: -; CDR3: CASSEALVDTEAFF; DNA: TGCGCCAGCAGTGAGGCCCTTGTTGACACTGAAGCTTTCTTT
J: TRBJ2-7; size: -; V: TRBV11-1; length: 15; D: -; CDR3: CASSLAPESTYEQYF; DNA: TGTGCCAGCAGCTTAGCCCCAGAGTCTACCTACGAGCAGTACTTC
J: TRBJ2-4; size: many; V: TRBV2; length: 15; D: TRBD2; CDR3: CASTQRGVAKNIQYF; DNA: TGTGCCAGCACCCAGCGGGGGGTAGCCAAAAACATTCAGTACTTC
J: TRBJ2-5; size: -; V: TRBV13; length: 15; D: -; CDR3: CASSPAQGRPETQYF; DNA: TGTGCCAGCAGCCCGGCCCAGGGGAGGCCAGAGACCCAGTACTTC
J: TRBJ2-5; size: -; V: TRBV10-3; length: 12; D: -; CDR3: CAISVDRETQYF; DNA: TGTGCCATCAGTGTCGACAGGGAGACCCAGTACTTC
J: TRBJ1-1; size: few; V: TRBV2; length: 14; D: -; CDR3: CASSRRSHNTEAFF; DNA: TGTGCCAGCAGTCGTCGGAGCCACAACACTGAAGCTTTCTTT
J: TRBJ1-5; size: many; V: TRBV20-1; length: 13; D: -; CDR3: CSANLQGSGPQHF; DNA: TGCAGTGCTAACCTACAGGGCTCAGGGCCCCAGCATTTT
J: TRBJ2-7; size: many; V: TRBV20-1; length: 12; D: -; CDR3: CSASYLSYEQYF; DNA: TGCAGTGCTAGTTACCTTAGCTACGAGCAGTACTTC
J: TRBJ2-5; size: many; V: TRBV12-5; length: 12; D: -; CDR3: CASGLVQETQYF; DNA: TGTGCTAGTGGTTTGGTTCAAGAGACCCAGTACTTC
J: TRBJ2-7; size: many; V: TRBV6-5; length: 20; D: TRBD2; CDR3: CASSSYFVRGGALSSYEQYF; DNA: TGTGCCAGCAGTTCCTACTTCGTGCGGGGGGGGGCTCTCAGCTCCTACGAGCAGTACTTC
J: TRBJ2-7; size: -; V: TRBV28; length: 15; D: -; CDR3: CAVQIPGFLWREQYF; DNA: TGTGCCGTACAAATTCCGGGTTTTCTGTGGAGGGAGCAGTACTTC
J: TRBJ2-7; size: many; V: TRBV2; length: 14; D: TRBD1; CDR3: CASSEGTGGLEQYF; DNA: TGTGCCAGCAGTGAAGGGACAGGGGGGCTCGAGCAGTACTTC
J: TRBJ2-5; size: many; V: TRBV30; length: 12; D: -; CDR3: CAWRDEIMAQYF; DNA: TGTGCCTGGCGGGACGAGATCATGGCCCAGTACTTC
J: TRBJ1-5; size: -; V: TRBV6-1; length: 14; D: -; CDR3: CASSELRGDQPQHF; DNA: TGTGCCAGCAGTGAACTCCGGGGGGATCAGCCCCAGCATTTT